This TCR beta chain was documented in a study of cytomegalovirus exposure and HLA in healthy donors. Whole-study findings and limits: A later analysis linked a missense DCLRE1C variant to TCR beta V- and J-gene trimming.

In regard to this clone: Its cognate antigen is unknown.

V was clipped by 5 bases and J by 0 bases, with 17 bases between them. This CDR3 is built from 17 residues. Germline V gene sequence: CDR1 MDHEN, CDR2 SYDVKM. PCR primers comprised 60 Vbeta and 13 Jbeta primers. TCRdb's copy holds only in-frame clones and misses some; the assay was immunoSEQ multiplex PCR. Its clone listing holds tens of thousands of clones. The receptor was isolated from a woman aged 45-65 years in good health and CMV-seropositive. The J gene is TRBJ1-5, the V gene TRBV28; D possibly corresponds to TRBD1 (5 bases). Sequenced: PBMCs. This CDR3 is CASSPARGPFSNQPQHF. The DNA of the CDR3 is TGTGCCAGCAGTCCCGCAAGGGGTCCCTTTAGCAATCAGCCCCAGCATTTT.